This TCR beta chain was found in a study of CD8+ T cells in alopecia areata. Turning to the study itself: Patients received oral tofacitinib, 5 to 10 mg twice daily, for moderate-to-severe alopecia areata. Study findings and constraints: Scalp repertoires also include resident alphabeta T cells from normal skin.

Alopecia areata patients provided lesional scalp punch biopsies and peripheral blood, both collected for the study. This CDR3 comprises 11 residues. V lost 1 base and J lost 3, with 4 bases in between. Germline CDR1 reads GTSNPN; CDR2 reads SVGIG (reference sequence). This clone has only a few counts. Its antigen remains unknown. cDNA reverse transcribed from extracted RNA served as the sequencing template. The table came from immunoSEQ multiplex PCR; TCRdb's copy has only in-frame clones and leaves some out. This sample carries 150,000 or so clones, about 72% of them seen once, and the ten largest clones take over 9.5%.

The sequencing used CD8+ T cells sorted from blood, collected at week 0. V usage is TRBV30 and J usage is TRBJ2-7; D is unclear. The receptor was isolated from a human donor with alopecia areata. In DNA form, the CDR3 reads TGTGCCTGGAGTGAAATCTACGAGCAGTACTTC. Protein product: CAWSEIYEQYF. Together with reference TRBV30 and TRBJ2-7, the CDR3 gives the full variable domain: SQTIHQWPATLVQPVGSPLSLECTVEGTSNPNLYWYRQAAGRGLQLLFYSVGIGQISSEVPQNLSASRPQDRQFILSSKKLLLSDSGFYLCAWSEIYEQYFGPGTRLTVT.